Given below is one T cell receptor beta chain in context. It was with random hexamers that about 0.45 to 1 ug RNA was reverse transcribed. Amplification of TCR beta CDR3 across 54 Vbeta and 13 Jbeta was performed with immunoSEQ multiplex PCR. TCRdb fed the immunoSEQ multiplex PCR reads into MiXCR, producing one record per CDR3 protein. The sample has fewer than 350,000 distinct CDR3 sequences; about 90% are singletons. These data belong to a study of CD8 T cells in Susac syndrome. CDR3 length equals 14 residues. V was clipped by 0 bases and J by 10 bases, with 18 bases between them. The V gene's germline CDR1 is DFQATT and CDR2 SNEGSKA (reference sequence).

The gene calls are TRBV20-1 and TRBJ2-5, with a possible D match to TRBD2 (5 bases). The specimen sequenced was CD4+ T cells from PBMCs. The clonotype comes from a human donor with multiple sclerosis. The CDR3 is CSARDSEVLGDQYF. In DNA form, the CDR3 reads TGCAGTGCTAGAGATAGTGAGGTTCTCGGGGACCAGTACTTC.